The 23 T cell receptor beta chains in this list originate from one sample, sequenced in a study of T cell changes during pregnancy in multiple sclerosis. Sequencing was performed with immunoSEQ multiplex PCR; in TCRdb, only in-frame clones are kept and a portion is missing. The sample lists tens of thousands of clones; approximately 90% were seen once. Sequencing used CD8+ T cells from peripheral blood mononuclear cells, obtained in the second trimester of pregnancy. These receptors all stem from a female donor with multiple sclerosis, enrolled in a pregnancy study.

The gene calls are TRBV5-6 and TRBJ2-7; D may be TRBD1 (6 bases). V lost 2 bases to trimming and J lost 0 bases, with 15 bases between them. Germline lookup yields CDR1 SGHDT and CDR2 YYEEEE. The CDR3 extends over 16 amino acids. CDR3 in amino acids: CASSFGQGLSSYEQYF. For the CDR3, the DNA is TGTGCCAGCAGCTTCGGGCAGGGGCTAAGCTCCTACGAGCAGTACTTC.

This chain connects TRBV28 to TRBJ2-1; 11 nucleotides match TRBD2. V shed 1 base and J 8 bases; nucleotides not matched to a gene: 13. Germline lookup yields CDR1 MDHEN and CDR2 SYDVKM. The CDR3 loop spans 18 amino acids. CDR3 bases: TGTGCCAGCAGTTTATCCACTAGCGGGAGCTCCAGGTCGGATGAGCAGTTCTTC. Protein sequence: CASSLSTSGSSRSDEQFF.

This chain links TRBV5-8 with TRBJ1-1, with D perhaps TRBD1 (5 bases). V lost 4 bases, J lost 0 bases, and 10 bases lay in between. Germline CDR1 SGHTS, CDR2 YDEGEE. The CDR3 extends over 14 amino acids. The CDR3 here is CASSSGQLNTEAFF. The CDR3 coding sequence is TGTGCCAGCAGCAGTGGACAATTGAACACTGAAGCTTTCTTT.

The V and J genes are TRBV27 and TRBJ1-1; D call uncertain. The V end was cut by 2 bases, the J end by 5 bases, with 21 bases between. Germline V CDR1 and CDR2: MNHEY, SMNVEV (reference sequence). The CDR3 covers 17 residues. CDR3 in DNA: TGTGCCAGCAGTTTAGCCCCGTTTGAGGGTTTGAGGACTGAAGCTTTCTTT. Its protein is CASSLAPFEGLRTEAFF.

The chain recombines TRBV5-6 with TRBJ2-7; TRBD2 matches at 8 bases. CDR3 length equals 14 residues. Germline CDR1 and CDR2: SGHDT and YYEEEE. V lost 6 bases and J lost 3; bases outside the gene matches: 8. This CDR3 reads CASMDRGGDYEQYF. DNA of the CDR3: TGTGCCAGCATGGATCGGGGGGGTGACTACGAGCAGTACTTC.

The count of this clone is one. V usage is TRBV28 and J usage is TRBJ1-4, with unresolved D. The CDR3 has 14 residues. Trimming cost V 3 bases and J 3 bases, with 8 bases left between them. The germline V gene encodes CDR1 MDHEN and CDR2 SYDVKM. CDR3 nucleotides: TGTGCCAGCAGTTTGTTTAGAGCTAATGAAAAACTGTTTTTT. It encodes CASSLFRANEKLFF.

This clone was observed a single time. The chain uses TRBV2 and TRBJ1-2; no definite D call. The CDR3 extends over 14 amino acids. The V gene's germline CDR1 is SNHLY and CDR2 FYNNEI. V dropped 3 bases and J dropped 6 bases, with 14 bases sitting between them. CDR3 sequence reads: CASSDTAEIHGYTF. The CDR3 nucleotides read TGTGCCAGCAGTGACACGGCGGAAATCCATGGCTACACCTTC.

The rearrangement links TRBV11-2 to TRBJ2-7; 10 bases map to TRBD2. Trimming cost V 0 bases and J 1 base; bases outside gene matches: 6. The CDR3 runs 17 residues. CDR1 and CDR2 from the germline V gene are SGHAT and FQNNGV. The CDR3 region is CASSLDSEREGSYEQYF. The CDR3 DNA follows: TGTGCCAGCAGCTTAGATAGTGAGCGGGAGGGTTCCTACGAGCAGTACTTC.

V gene TRBV21-1 combines with J gene TRBJ1-4. TRBV21-1 is assigned pseudogene status. The CDR3 spans 15 residues. The CDR3 protein is CASSRGGAHNEKLFF. In DNA form, the CDR3 reads TGTGCCAGCAGCCGAGGGGGGGCTCATAATGAAAAACTGTTTTTT.

The CDR3 DNA sequence: TGTGCCAGCAGCGTAGGGGACAGGGATGTCACTGAAGCTTTCTTT. Translating it yields CASSVGDRDVTEAFF. The chain has TRBV9 and TRBJ1-1; 9 bases are shared with TRBD1. V shed 0 bases, J shed 4 bases, and the junction held 4 bases outside the gene matches. Germline V CDR1 and CDR2: SGDLS, YYNGEE. The CDR3 loop spans 15 amino acids.

The chain links TRBV5-6 to TRBJ1-6; 8 bases match TRBD1. The CDR3 is 16 amino acids. V was pared by 3 bases and J by 3 bases, with 5 bases of the junction left unmatched. Germline values: CDR1 SGHDT, CDR2 YYEEEE. Here the CDR3 DNA reads TGTGCCAGCAGCTCCGGGACAGGCGTCTATAATTCACCCCTCCACTTT. Its translation is CASSSGTGVYNSPLHF.

J is TRBJ2-7 and V is TRBV11-2; D remains unclear. V was cut by 1 base and J by 0 bases, with 4 bases left in between. In germline, CDR1 is SGHAT, CDR2 FQNNGV. The length of the CDR3 is 13 residues. The CDR3 protein is CASSLASSYEQYF. In DNA, the CDR3 is TGTGCCAGCAGCTTAGCTAGCTCCTACGAGCAGTACTTC.

This sequence joins TRBV2 and TRBJ2-2; 7 nucleotides agree with TRBD1. The CDR3 sequence is 16 residues long. Germline V gene data show CDR1 as SNHLY and CDR2 as FYNNEI. With V trimmed by 2 bases and J by 1 base, 4 bases remained unmatched. The CDR3 loop is CASSEPQGKNTGELFF. The CDR3 DNA sequence: TGTGCCAGCAGTGAACCACAGGGGAAGAACACCGGGGAGCTGTTTTTT.

This clone is classed as medium-sized. The chain uses TRBV30 and TRBJ1-1; D remains ambiguous. Germline assignment: CDR1 GTSNPN and CDR2 SVGIG (reference sequence). Trimming removed 5 bases at V and 3 bases at J, with 10 bases between. The CDR3 is 12 residues long. In nucleotides, the CDR3 is TGTGCCTGGGGAGGTACGGACACTGAAGCTTTCTTT. As protein: CAWGGTDTEAFF.

This clone appeared once. This CDR3 reads CASSLKAGNGYTF. The CDR3 DNA reads TGTGCCAGCAGCTTAAAGGCAGGGAATGGCTACACCTTC. The chain has TRBV7-3 and TRBJ1-2, with D possibly matching TRBD1 (5 bases). This CDR3 spans 13 amino acids. The V end was cut by 1 base, the J end by 6 bases, with 9 bases between. Germline V CDR1 and CDR2: SGHTA, FQGTGA.

The chain has TRBV7-9 and TRBJ2-7, with D possibly matching TRBD2 (5 bases). Trimming removed 6 bases from V and 3 bases from J, with 12 bases in between. Per the germline V gene, CDR1 is SEHNR and CDR2 is FQNEAQ (reference sequence). There are 13 residues in the CDR3. Written as DNA, the CDR3 is TGTGCCAGCAGTGCCACGGCGGGCTACGAGCAGTACTTC. This codes for CASSATAGYEQYF.

The gene calls are TRBV11-3 and TRBJ2-3; D possibly corresponds to TRBD2 (5 bases). The V gene's germline CDR1 is SGHNT and CDR2 YENEEA. Trimming left V 4 bases short and J 8 bases short, with 19 bases between. This CDR3 region has 15 residues. In nucleotides, the CDR3 is TGTGCCAGCAGCTCCCTAGAGGGCTTTTACGGTACGCAGTATTTT. Protein product: CASSSLEGFYGTQYF.

The gene calls are TRBV5-6 and TRBJ1-2; TRBD1 agrees at 7 bases. With 5 bases clipped from V and 7 bases from J, the junction kept 8 bases outside the gene matches. The CDR3 has 13 amino acids. Germline CDR1 SGHDT, CDR2 YYEEEE. The chain's CDR3 is CASREEGTAGYTF. Written as DNA, the CDR3 is TGTGCCAGCAGGGAGGAGGGGACAGCTGGCTACACCTTC.

The J gene is TRBJ1-1, the V gene TRBV5-4, with 8 bases that match TRBD1. The CDR3 totals 15 residues. V was clipped by 5 bases and J by 1 base; unmatched bases: 7. Germline V gives CDR1 SGHNT, CDR2 YYREEE (reference sequence). The CDR3: CASSRRTGKNTEAFF. In DNA form, the CDR3 reads TGTGCCAGCAGTCGGAGGACAGGGAAGAACACTGAAGCTTTCTTT.

The chain couples TRBV5-6 to TRBJ2-7, with 7 bases matching TRBD2. Germline V lookup: CDR1 SGHDT, CDR2 YYEEEE. CDR3 size: 16 residues. V shed 0 bases and J 3 bases; nucleotides not matched to a gene: 9. In nucleotides, the CDR3 is TGTGCCAGCAGCTTGGCATGGGAGGGGACCTTCTACGAGCAGTACTTC. It specifies CASSLAWEGTFYEQYF.

The chain has TRBV14 and TRBJ2-2, with 9 bases that match TRBD1. This CDR3 is 16 amino acids long. Per the germline V gene, CDR1 is SGHDN and CDR2 is FVKESK. The V gene end was trimmed by 0 bases and the J gene end by 4 bases; junction bases not matched to a gene: 3. The CDR3 region is CASSQDGGQGTGELFF. The CDR3 nucleotides read TGTGCCAGCAGCCAAGACGGGGGACAGGGCACCGGGGAGCTGTTTTTT.

The rearrangement uses TRBV30 and TRBJ2-7; TRBD1 matches at 8 bases. The CDR3 has 13 residues. Germline CDR1 GTSNPN, CDR2 SVGIG (reference sequence). Trimming took 2 bases from V and 7 from J; bases not matched to a gene: 7. CDR3 nucleotides: TGTGCCTGGAGTTTCCAGGGGGCAGAAGAGCAGTACTTC. It yields the protein CAWSFQGAEEQYF.

The rearrangement joins TRBV9 to TRBJ1-1; D remains unclear. The germline CDR1 and CDR2 sequences are SGDLS and YYNGEE. The CDR3 spans 12 residues. Trimming left V 5 bases short and J 0 bases short, with 5 bases between. Here the CDR3 DNA reads TGTGCCAGCAGGGGCTTGAACACTGAAGCTTTCTTT. Protein product: CASRGLNTEAFF.